The clone carrying this TCR beta chain was detected many times. V lost 5 bases, J lost 7 bases, and 11 bases lay in between. Germline CDR1 is SGHAT and CDR2 is FQNNGV. This CDR3 spans 12 amino acids. The data were obtained in a study of T cells in Graves' hyperthyroidism and ophthalmopathy. Researchers took RNA transcripts and amplified the TCR beta CDR3 regions from them. The HTBI primer set was used in a first-round RT-PCR of the TCR CDR3. MiXCR, applied by TCRdb to the multiplex PCR reads, yields one record per CDR3 protein. The sample yields around 700,000 distinct CDR3 sequences, roughly 20% seen once.

Material for sequencing was blood. This TCR derives from a woman aged 50 to 60 with Graves' hyperthyroidism that later progressed to Graves' ophthalmopathy. The chain is built from TRBV11-2 and TRBJ1-1; D gene ambiguous. The CDR3 nucleotides are TGTGCCAGCAGCCCGAGCGCAGATGAAGCTTTCTTT. It specifies CASSPSADEAFF.